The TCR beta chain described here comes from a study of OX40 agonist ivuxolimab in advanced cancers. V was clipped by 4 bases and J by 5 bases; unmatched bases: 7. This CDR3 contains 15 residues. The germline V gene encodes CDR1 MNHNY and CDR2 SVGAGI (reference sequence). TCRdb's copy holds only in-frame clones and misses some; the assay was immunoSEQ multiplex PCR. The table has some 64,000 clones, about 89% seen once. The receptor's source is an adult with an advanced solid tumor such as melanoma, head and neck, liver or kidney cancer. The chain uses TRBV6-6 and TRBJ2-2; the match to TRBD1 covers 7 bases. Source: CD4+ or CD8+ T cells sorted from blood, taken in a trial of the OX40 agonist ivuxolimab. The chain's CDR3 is CASSSRTGRTGELFF. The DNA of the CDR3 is TGTGCCAGCAGTTCCCGGACAGGCAGAACCGGGGAGCTGTTTTTT.